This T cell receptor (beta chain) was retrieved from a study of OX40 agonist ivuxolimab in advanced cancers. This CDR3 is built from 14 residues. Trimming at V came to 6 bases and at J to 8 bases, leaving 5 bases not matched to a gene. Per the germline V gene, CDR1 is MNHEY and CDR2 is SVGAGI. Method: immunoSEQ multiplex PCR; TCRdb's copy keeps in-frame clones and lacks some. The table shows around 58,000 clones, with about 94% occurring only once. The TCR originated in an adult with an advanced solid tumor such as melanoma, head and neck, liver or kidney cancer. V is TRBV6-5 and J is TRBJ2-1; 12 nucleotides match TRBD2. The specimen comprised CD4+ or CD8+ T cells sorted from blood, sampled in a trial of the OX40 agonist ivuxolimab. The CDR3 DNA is TGTGCCAGCAGGGGGACTAGCGGGTTCTATGAGCAGTTCTTC. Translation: CASRGTSGFYEQFF.